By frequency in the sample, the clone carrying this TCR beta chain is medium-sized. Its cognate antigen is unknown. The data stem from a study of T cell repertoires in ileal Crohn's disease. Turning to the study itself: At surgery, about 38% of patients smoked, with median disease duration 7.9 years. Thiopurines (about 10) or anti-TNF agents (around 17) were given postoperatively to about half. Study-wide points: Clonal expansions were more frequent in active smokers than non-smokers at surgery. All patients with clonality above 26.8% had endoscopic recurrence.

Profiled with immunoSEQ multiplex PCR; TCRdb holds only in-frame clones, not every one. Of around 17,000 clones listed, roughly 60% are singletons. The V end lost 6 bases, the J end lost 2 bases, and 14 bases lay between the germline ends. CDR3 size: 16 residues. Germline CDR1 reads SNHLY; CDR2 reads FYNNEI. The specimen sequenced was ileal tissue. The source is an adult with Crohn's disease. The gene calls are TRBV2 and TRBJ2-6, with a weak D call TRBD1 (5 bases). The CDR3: CASSLSYRTGANVLTF. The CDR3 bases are TGTGCCAGCAGCCTTTCTTACAGGACTGGGGCCAACGTCCTGACTTTC. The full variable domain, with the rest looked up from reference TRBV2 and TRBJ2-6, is EPEVTQTPSHQVTQMGQEVILRCVPISNHLYFYWYRQILGQKVEFLVSFYNNEISEKSEIFDDQFSVERPDGSNFTLKIRSTKLEDSAMYFCASSLSYRTGANVLTFGAGSRLTVL.